This TCR beta chain was identified during a study of response to subunit inactivated influenza vaccine. Study results and caveats: Each seasonal influenza vaccination recruits few new T cells, the authors suggested.

TCRdb re-called the RT-PCR reads through MiXCR, storing one row per CDR3 protein. This table has around 520,000 distinct CDR3 sequences, 12% appearing once. With V trimmed by 4 bases and J by 9 bases, 6 bases remained unmatched. CDR3 length: 13 amino acids. Germline V gene data show CDR1 as MGHDK and CDR2 as SYGVNS. Comment on this clonotype: Antigen: not known.

The TCR sequence derives from a man aged 50-59 years who received an inactivated influenza vaccine. Sequenced here: PBMCs from blood, sampled on the day of vaccination. The chain couples TRBV25-1 to TRBJ2-1; 7 positions match TRBD2. Here the CDR3 DNA reads TGTGCCAGCAGTGCTAGCGGTACTTTTGAGCAGTTCTTC. Encoded protein: CASSASGTFEQFF. Filled out from reference TRBV25-1 and TRBJ2-1, the complete variable domain reads EADIYQTPRYLVIGTGKKITLECSQTMGHDKMYWYQQDPGMELHLIHYSYGVNSTEKGDLSSESTVSRIRTEHFPLTLESARPSHTSQYLCASSASGTFEQFFGPGTRLTVL.